The clone carrying this T cell receptor beta chain came up a few times. Its antigen is unidentified. This CDR3 is 13 amino acids long. Germline V CDR1 and CDR2: MNHNS, SASEGT. Trimming pared 1 base from V and 2 bases from J, leaving 3 bases between. This record comes from a study of T cells after yellow fever vaccination. Regarding the study as a whole: Contamination of FACS-sorted repertoires by abundant clonotypes from the bulk population could occur. Peaking faster, on day 5 versus 15, the secondary response was nonetheless weaker. Only a minor proportion of clonotypes was detected across both CD4 and CD8 compartments.

Template switching with 5'RACE generated the TCR cDNA and added a universal primer site and UMIs. TCRdb reprocessed the 5' RACE reads via MiXCR and lists one record per CDR3 protein. Of a few hundred thousand distinct CDR3 sequences in the sample, around a sixth were seen once. The J gene is TRBJ2-1, the V gene TRBV6-1; no reliable D call. The clonotype was recovered from a man aged 18 to 29 who received the YFV17D yellow fever vaccine. The material sequenced was PBMCs, taken before the yellow fever booster vaccination. In nucleotides, the CDR3 is TGTGCCAGCAGTGAAGTCCCCTACAATGAGCAGTTCTTC. This codes for CASSEVPYNEQFF.